This is a list of T cell receptor beta chains from one sample in a study of shared clonotypes between healthy human individuals. Data came from immunoSEQ multiplex PCR; TCRdb stores just in-frame clones and leaves some out. This sample has about 490,000 clones; roughly 85% occur once, and the top ten carry about an eighth. Sequenced: PBMCs. The receptor source for this set is a woman between 35 and 50 years old in good health. Some clones in this sample may be carry-over from other donors' samples. Each CDR3 is given with its conserved first and last residue. Each record gives: CDR3 DNA, CDR3 protein, J gene, clone size, V gene, D gene. D genes are given only for firm matches. A row's size may be missing; if present it is once, few, many or a size class.

CDR3nt: TGTGCCAGCAGCTTGGTTTGGTCAGGGGACACTGAAGCTTTCTTT
CDR3aa: CASSLVWSGDTEAFF
j_gene: TRBJ1-1
abundance: many
v_gene: TRBV7-9
d_gene: -

CDR3nt: TGCAGCGTTCAACAAGCGGGAGGTGGTGAGCAGTACTTC
CDR3aa: CSVQQAGGGEQYF
j_gene: TRBJ2-7
abundance: -
v_gene: TRBV29-1
d_gene: TRBD2

CDR3nt: TGTGCCAGCAGCTTAGGCGGGAAAGGGGCCGGGGAGCTGTTTTTT
CDR3aa: CASSLGGKGAGELFF
j_gene: TRBJ2-2
abundance: -
v_gene: TRBV7-8
d_gene: -

CDR3nt: TGTGCCAGCAGTCGCGGGACAGACTCTGGAAACACCATATATTTT
CDR3aa: CASSRGTDSGNTIYF
j_gene: TRBJ1-3
abundance: -
v_gene: TRBV7-9
d_gene: TRBD1

CDR3nt: TGTGCCAGCAGTCCCCGGACAGGCCCACAGGGGACTGAAGCTTTCTTT
CDR3aa: CASSPRTGPQGTEAFF
j_gene: TRBJ1-1
abundance: -
v_gene: TRBV27
d_gene: TRBD1

CDR3nt: TGTGCCAGTAGTATGGGCCGGCAAACTGAAGCTTTCTTT
CDR3aa: CASSMGRQTEAFF
j_gene: TRBJ1-1
abundance: once
v_gene: TRBV19
d_gene: -

CDR3nt: TGTGCCAGTAGGGGACGGTTGAACACTGAAGCTTTCTTT
CDR3aa: CASRGRLNTEAFF
j_gene: TRBJ1-1
abundance: -
v_gene: TRBV19
d_gene: -

CDR3nt: TGTGCCAGCAGCTCCGACAGGGTATTTTACAATGAGCAGTTCTTC
CDR3aa: CASSSDRVFYNEQFF
j_gene: TRBJ2-1
abundance: -
v_gene: TRBV7-2
d_gene: TRBD1

CDR3nt: TGTGCCAGCAGTCCCGGACACCGGAACCAGTACTTC
CDR3aa: CASSPGHRNQYF
j_gene: TRBJ2-7
abundance: -
v_gene: TRBV27
d_gene: -

CDR3nt: TGTGCCAGTAGTATTAGGGTCACAGATACGCAGTATTTT
CDR3aa: CASSIRVTDTQYF
j_gene: TRBJ2-3
abundance: -
v_gene: TRBV19
d_gene: -

CDR3nt: TGTGCCAGCAGCCCTACCTCTCCCACAGGGTTCTACGAGCAGTACTTC
CDR3aa: CASSPTSPTGFYEQYF
j_gene: TRBJ2-7
abundance: -
v_gene: TRBV4-2
d_gene: -

CDR3nt: TGTGCCACCCGGACTAGCGGGAGCAGGTCCTACAATGAGCAGTTCTTC
CDR3aa: CATRTSGSRSYNEQFF
j_gene: TRBJ2-1
abundance: -
v_gene: TRBV11-2
d_gene: TRBD2

CDR3nt: TGCGCCAGCAGCCAAGAACCCCCAGCGGGAGCCCAACAAGAGACCCAGTACTTC
CDR3aa: CASSQEPPAGAQQETQYF
j_gene: TRBJ2-5
abundance: -
v_gene: TRBV4-3
d_gene: TRBD2

CDR3nt: TGTGCCAGCAGCCCACGAGGCGGGAGGATGGTCGGGGAGCTGTTTTTT
CDR3aa: CASSPRGGRMVGELFF
j_gene: TRBJ2-2
abundance: many
v_gene: TRBV5-4
d_gene: TRBD2

CDR3nt: TGTGCCAGCAGTGACGGCGACTGGGGTCGAGAGCAGTACTTC
CDR3aa: CASSDGDWGREQYF
j_gene: TRBJ2-7
abundance: -
v_gene: TRBV2
d_gene: -

CDR3nt: TGTGCCAGCAGCGGGGCCGGGACTAGCTGGGATGAGCAGTTCTTC
CDR3aa: CASSGAGTSWDEQFF
j_gene: TRBJ2-1
abundance: once
v_gene: TRBV9
d_gene: TRBD2

CDR3nt: TGTGCCAGCTCACCACCGTCCGGGAGGCCCCAAGAGACCCAGTACTTC
CDR3aa: CASSPPSGRPQETQYF
j_gene: TRBJ2-5
abundance: -
v_gene: TRBV18
d_gene: TRBD2

CDR3nt: TGTGCCAGCAGCGCACAGGACAAGGCATCTGCCTACAATGAGCAGTTCTTC
CDR3aa: CASSAQDKASAYNEQFF
j_gene: TRBJ2-1
abundance: -
v_gene: TRBV9
d_gene: -

CDR3nt: TGTGCCAGCAGCTGGACTAGCGGGAGCGGATACGAGCAGTACTTC
CDR3aa: CASSWTSGSGYEQYF
j_gene: TRBJ2-7
abundance: few
v_gene: TRBV27
d_gene: TRBD2

CDR3nt: TGTGCCAGCTTAGGAACAGCTAAAAACATTCAGTACTTC
CDR3aa: CASLGTAKNIQYF
j_gene: TRBJ2-4
abundance: -
v_gene: TRBV18
d_gene: -

CDR3nt: TGTGCCAGCAGTTGGGACCCGAACACTGAAGCTTTCTTT
CDR3aa: CASSWDPNTEAFF
j_gene: TRBJ1-1
abundance: few
v_gene: TRBV6-1
d_gene: -

CDR3nt: TGTGCCAGCGATGCGGGACTAGCGATAGAGACCCAGTACTTC
CDR3aa: CASDAGLAIETQYF
j_gene: TRBJ2-5
abundance: -
v_gene: TRBV2
d_gene: TRBD2

CDR3nt: TGTGCCACCAGCCCGAGGGGGGCGAACACTGAAGCTTTCTTT
CDR3aa: CATSPRGANTEAFF
j_gene: TRBJ1-1
abundance: -
v_gene: TRBV15
d_gene: -

CDR3nt: TGCGCCAGCAGTGAGCGACAGGGGGCATGGGAGACCCAGTACTTC
CDR3aa: CASSERQGAWETQYF
j_gene: TRBJ2-5
abundance: -
v_gene: TRBV10-1
d_gene: TRBD1

CDR3nt: TGTGCCAGTAGTATAGAGTCGGTTAGCAATCAGCCCCAGCATTTT
CDR3aa: CASSIESVSNQPQHF
j_gene: TRBJ1-5
abundance: -
v_gene: TRBV19
d_gene: -

CDR3nt: TGTGCCAGCAGCTCGCAGAGCTCCTACAATGAGCAGTTCTTC
CDR3aa: CASSSQSSYNEQFF
j_gene: TRBJ2-1
abundance: -
v_gene: TRBV7-2
d_gene: -

CDR3nt: TGTGCCAGCAGCTTTGCCCAAAACACTGAAGCTTTCTTT
CDR3aa: CASSFAQNTEAFF
j_gene: TRBJ1-1
abundance: -
v_gene: TRBV7-9
d_gene: -

CDR3nt: TGTGCCAGCAGTTCTAGGCAGGGTGACGCAGATACGCAGTATTTT
CDR3aa: CASSSRQGDADTQYF
j_gene: TRBJ2-3
abundance: -
v_gene: TRBV6-1
d_gene: -

CDR3nt: TGTGCCAGCAGCCAAGGTGGACATGGGCCCGGGGAGCTGTTTTTT
CDR3aa: CASSQGGHGPGELFF
j_gene: TRBJ2-2
abundance: -
v_gene: TRBV14
d_gene: -

CDR3nt: TGTGCCACCCGGGAGGGTTGGCTACCCTACGAGCAGTACTTC
CDR3aa: CATREGWLPYEQYF
j_gene: TRBJ2-7
abundance: -
v_gene: TRBV6-5
d_gene: TRBD2

CDR3nt: TGTGCCAGCTCGGAGAGACTAGCAGTTCAAAATGAGCAGTTCTTC
CDR3aa: CASSERLAVQNEQFF
j_gene: TRBJ2-1
abundance: -
v_gene: TRBV9
d_gene: TRBD2

CDR3nt: TGCGCCAGCAGCCTCGGGGCTGGGGACAGACACACCGGGGAGCTGTTTTTT
CDR3aa: CASSLGAGDRHTGELFF
j_gene: TRBJ2-2
abundance: -
v_gene: TRBV5-1
d_gene: TRBD1

CDR3nt: TGTGCCAGCAGCCGACTAGCGGGAGGCAGAGGGGGAGATACGCAGTATTTT
CDR3aa: CASSRLAGGRGGDTQYF
j_gene: TRBJ2-3
abundance: -
v_gene: TRBV27
d_gene: TRBD2

CDR3nt: TGCGCCACCCGGGACGGGAGGGCTAGCACAGATACGCAGTATTTT
CDR3aa: CATRDGRASTDTQYF
j_gene: TRBJ2-3
abundance: -
v_gene: TRBV5-1
d_gene: TRBD2

CDR3nt: TGTGCCAGCAGCTCAGGTAGCGGGAGGTCCTACAATGAGCAGTTCTTC
CDR3aa: CASSSGSGRSYNEQFF
j_gene: TRBJ2-1
abundance: -
v_gene: TRBV5-4
d_gene: TRBD2

CDR3nt: TGTGCCAGCAGCCGGGGGTACGAGACCCAGTACTTC
CDR3aa: CASSRGYETQYF
j_gene: TRBJ2-5
abundance: -
v_gene: TRBV7-8
d_gene: -

CDR3nt: TGTGCCTGGAGGGACCGCACAGATACGCAGTATTTT
CDR3aa: CAWRDRTDTQYF
j_gene: TRBJ2-3
abundance: -
v_gene: TRBV30
d_gene: -

CDR3nt: TGTGCCAGCGGAAAAGGCGGACAGGGGGGAGAGACCCAGTACTTC
CDR3aa: CASGKGGQGGETQYF
j_gene: TRBJ2-5
abundance: -
v_gene: TRBV6-1
d_gene: TRBD1

CDR3nt: TGTGCCAGTACCACGGGGGGCGGGAACACCGGGGAGCTGTTTTTT
CDR3aa: CASTTGGGNTGELFF
j_gene: TRBJ2-2
abundance: -
v_gene: TRBV19
d_gene: -

CDR3nt: TGTGCCAGCAGTTTAAGTTTAGCGGGGGCAGCCAAAAACATTCAGTACTTC
CDR3aa: CASSLSLAGAAKNIQYF
j_gene: TRBJ2-4
abundance: -
v_gene: TRBV28
d_gene: TRBD2

CDR3nt: TGTGCCAGCAGCCCTACGGCGGCGGGAGAGGGCAATGAGCAGTTCTTC
CDR3aa: CASSPTAAGEGNEQFF
j_gene: TRBJ2-1
abundance: -
v_gene: TRBV11-3
d_gene: TRBD2

CDR3nt: TGTGCCAGCTCACCCAGGCAGGCAGAAAACTATGGCTACACCTTC
CDR3aa: CASSPRQAENYGYTF
j_gene: TRBJ1-2
abundance: -
v_gene: TRBV18
d_gene: -

CDR3nt: TGCGCCAGCAGCCAAACCCCACGGGGTAGCTCCTACAATGAGCAGTTCTTC
CDR3aa: CASSQTPRGSSYNEQFF
j_gene: TRBJ2-1
abundance: -
v_gene: TRBV4-3
d_gene: -

CDR3nt: TGTGCCAGCAGGACCAGGGTAGGCTATGGCTACACCTTC
CDR3aa: CASRTRVGYGYTF
j_gene: TRBJ1-2
abundance: -
v_gene: TRBV2
d_gene: -

CDR3nt: TGTGCCAGCAGCACCGGGACAGGGAGAGAGACCCAGTACTTC
CDR3aa: CASSTGTGRETQYF
j_gene: TRBJ2-5
abundance: -
v_gene: TRBV7-6
d_gene: TRBD1

CDR3nt: TGCGCCAGCAGTGAGTCCAGGGCCACCGGGGAGCTGTTTTTT
CDR3aa: CASSESRATGELFF
j_gene: TRBJ2-2
abundance: -
v_gene: TRBV10-1
d_gene: -

CDR3nt: TGTGCCAGCAGCTTAGGGGTGGCCGCAGATACGCAGTATTTT
CDR3aa: CASSLGVAADTQYF
j_gene: TRBJ2-3
abundance: -
v_gene: TRBV11-2
d_gene: -

CDR3nt: TGTGCCTGGAGTCGACCGACCTATGGCTACACCTTC
CDR3aa: CAWSRPTYGYTF
j_gene: TRBJ1-2
abundance: many
v_gene: TRBV30
d_gene: -

CDR3nt: TGTGCCAGTAGTCAGGGCTATAGCAATCAGCCCCAGCATTTT
CDR3aa: CASSQGYSNQPQHF
j_gene: TRBJ1-5
abundance: -
v_gene: TRBV19
d_gene: -

CDR3nt: TGTGCCAGCAGTCACCGGGAGAGTGTCGATGAGCAGTTCTTC
CDR3aa: CASSHRESVDEQFF
j_gene: TRBJ2-1
abundance: -
v_gene: TRBV2
d_gene: -

CDR3nt: TGTGCCAGCAGCTTAGTCGCGGGCAGCTCTAACTATGGCTACACCTTC
CDR3aa: CASSLVAGSSNYGYTF
j_gene: TRBJ1-2
abundance: many
v_gene: TRBV7-2
d_gene: -

CDR3nt: TGTGCCTGGTGTACGACAGGTCAAGAAAAACTGTTTTTT
CDR3aa: CAWCTTGQEKLFF
j_gene: TRBJ1-4
abundance: -
v_gene: TRBV30
d_gene: -

CDR3nt: TGTGCCAGCAGTTACGGGAGGAGTCCTTCCCATGAGCAGTTCTTC
CDR3aa: CASSYGRSPSHEQFF
j_gene: TRBJ2-1
abundance: few
v_gene: TRBV6-5
d_gene: -

CDR3nt: TGTGCCAGCAGCGTAGGAACAGGGGGCCCTGAAAAACTGTTTTTT
CDR3aa: CASSVGTGGPEKLFF
j_gene: TRBJ1-4
abundance: -
v_gene: TRBV9
d_gene: TRBD1

CDR3nt: TGTGCCAGCAGTACGACAGGAATTGGGGAGACCCAGTACTTC
CDR3aa: CASSTTGIGETQYF
j_gene: TRBJ2-5
abundance: -
v_gene: TRBV6-6
d_gene: -

CDR3nt: TGTGCCAGCAGTGTTCTAGCGGGAGACACCGGGGAGCTGTTTTTT
CDR3aa: CASSVLAGDTGELFF
j_gene: TRBJ2-2
abundance: -
v_gene: TRBV6-4
d_gene: TRBD2

CDR3nt: TGTGCCAGCAGCACCGGACCTAACCCGAACACTGAAGCTTTCTTT
CDR3aa: CASSTGPNPNTEAFF
j_gene: TRBJ1-1
abundance: -
v_gene: TRBV9
d_gene: -

CDR3nt: TGTGCCAGCAGTTATAGGACAGTGAATCAGCCCCAGCATTTT
CDR3aa: CASSYRTVNQPQHF
j_gene: TRBJ1-5
abundance: -
v_gene: TRBV28
d_gene: -

CDR3nt: TGTGCCATCAGTGACGTTCTTAGCGCTTCCTACAATGAGCAGTTCTTC
CDR3aa: CAISDVLSASYNEQFF
j_gene: TRBJ2-1
abundance: -
v_gene: TRBV10-3
d_gene: -